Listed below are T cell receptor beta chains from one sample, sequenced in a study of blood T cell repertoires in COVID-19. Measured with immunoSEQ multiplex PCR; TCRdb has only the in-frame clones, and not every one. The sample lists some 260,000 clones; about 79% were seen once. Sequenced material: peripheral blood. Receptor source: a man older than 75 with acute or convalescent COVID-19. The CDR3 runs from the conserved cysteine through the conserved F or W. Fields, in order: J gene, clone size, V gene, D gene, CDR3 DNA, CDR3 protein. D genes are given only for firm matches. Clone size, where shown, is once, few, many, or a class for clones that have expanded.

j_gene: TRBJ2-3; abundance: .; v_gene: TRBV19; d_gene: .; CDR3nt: TGTGCCAGTAGTACGCGGGCGGGACCCAGGGTAGGGGATACGCAGTATTTT; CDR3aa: CASSTRAGPRVGDTQYF
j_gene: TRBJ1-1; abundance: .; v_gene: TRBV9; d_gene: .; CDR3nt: TGTGCCAGCAGCGACCCCGTGAGGGGGAAGATTTTGGACACTGAAGCTTTCTTT; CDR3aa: CASSDPVRGKILDTEAFF
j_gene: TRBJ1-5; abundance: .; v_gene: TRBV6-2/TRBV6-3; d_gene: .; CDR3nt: TGTGCCAGCAGTACCCGGACAGAAGCCCAGCATTTT; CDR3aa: CASSTRTEAQHF
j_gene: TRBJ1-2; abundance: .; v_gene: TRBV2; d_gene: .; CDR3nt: TGTGCCAGCAGGGCGGGAGGAACTGGCTACACCTTC; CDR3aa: CASRAGGTGYTF
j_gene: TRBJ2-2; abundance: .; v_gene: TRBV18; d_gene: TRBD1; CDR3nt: TGTGCCAGCTCACTAGAAGGACAGGCGAACACCGGGGAGCTGTTTTTT; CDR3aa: CASSLEGQANTGELFF
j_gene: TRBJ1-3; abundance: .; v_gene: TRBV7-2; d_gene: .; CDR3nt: TGTGCCAGCAGCCCTATCCTCCCCGTTTCTGGAAACACCATATATTTT; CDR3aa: CASSPILPVSGNTIYF
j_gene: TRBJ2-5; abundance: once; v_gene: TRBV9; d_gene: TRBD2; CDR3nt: TGTGCCAGCAGCGCCTCCGGGACTAGCTCAGAGACCCAGTACTTC; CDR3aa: CASSASGTSSETQYF
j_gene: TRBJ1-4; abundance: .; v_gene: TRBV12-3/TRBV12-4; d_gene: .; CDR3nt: TGTGCCAGCAGCCAGGGGTTGGGATTAAAACTGTTTTTT; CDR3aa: CASSQGLGLKLFF
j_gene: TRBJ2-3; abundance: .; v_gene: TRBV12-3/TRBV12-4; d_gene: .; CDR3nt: TGTGCCAGCAGGACACCCGACACAGATACGCAGTATTTT; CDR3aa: CASRTPDTDTQYF
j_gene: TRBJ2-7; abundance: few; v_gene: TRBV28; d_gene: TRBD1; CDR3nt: TGTGCCAGCAGACGGACAGGGGCCCTCTACGAGCAGTACTTC; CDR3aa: CASRRTGALYEQYF
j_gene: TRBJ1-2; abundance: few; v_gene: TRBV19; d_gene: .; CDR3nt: TGTGCCAGTAGTAATAGAGGGATCGTGGACTATGGCTACACCTTC; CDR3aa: CASSNRGIVDYGYTF
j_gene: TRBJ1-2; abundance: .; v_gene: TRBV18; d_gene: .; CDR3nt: TGTGCCAGCTCACCAGTCCACAGGGCGATTAACTATGGCTACACCTTC; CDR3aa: CASSPVHRAINYGYTF
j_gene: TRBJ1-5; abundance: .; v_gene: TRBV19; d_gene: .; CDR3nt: TGTGCCAGTAGTATGGGGCAGCGATACAATCAGCCCCAGCATTTT; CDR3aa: CASSMGQRYNQPQHF
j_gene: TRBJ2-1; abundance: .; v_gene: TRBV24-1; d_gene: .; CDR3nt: TGTGCCACCAGTGACGGAGTACTCTCCTACAATGAGCAGTTCTTC; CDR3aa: CATSDGVLSYNEQFF
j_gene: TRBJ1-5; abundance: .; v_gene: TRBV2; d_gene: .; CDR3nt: TGTGCCAGCAGTGCCTACAGGGATAATAATCAGCCCCAGCATTTT; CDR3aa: CASSAYRDNNQPQHF
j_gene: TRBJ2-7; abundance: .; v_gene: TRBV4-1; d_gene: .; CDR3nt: TGCGCCAGCAGCCAAAGCGGCGAGCAGTACTTC; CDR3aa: CASSQSGEQYF
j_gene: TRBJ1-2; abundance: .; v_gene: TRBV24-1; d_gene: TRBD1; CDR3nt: TGTGCCACCAGTGATTCCGGACAGGGCTTGAACTATGGCTACACCTTC; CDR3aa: CATSDSGQGLNYGYTF
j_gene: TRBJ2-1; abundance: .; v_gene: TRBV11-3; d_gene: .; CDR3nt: TGTGCCAGCAGCTTCAGTAGGGGGTATGAGCAGTTCTTC; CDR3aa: CASSFSRGYEQFF
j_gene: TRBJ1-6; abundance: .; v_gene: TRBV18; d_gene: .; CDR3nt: TGTGCCAGCTCACCTGCCGGGACCCGGGGGTCACCCCTCCACTTT; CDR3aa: CASSPAGTRGSPLHF
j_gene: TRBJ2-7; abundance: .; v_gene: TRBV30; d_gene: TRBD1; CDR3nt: TGTGCCTGGAGTGGGACAGGGGACGAGCAGTACTTC; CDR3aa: CAWSGTGDEQYF